Listed below are T cell receptor beta chains from one sample, sequenced in a study of CD8+ T cells in alopecia areata. Sequencing used immunoSEQ multiplex PCR; TCRdb keeps in-frame clones, though not all of them. This sample has 30,000 to 40,000 clones, with over 50% found just once. Sequencing used CD4+ Tregs sorted from blood. The receptors derive from a human donor with alopecia areata. The CDR3 runs from the conserved cysteine through the conserved F or W. Fields, in order: clone size, J gene, V gene, D gene, CDR3 DNA, CDR3 protein. A D gene is named only where the DNA matches it firmly. Clone size, where shown, is once, few, many, or a class for clones that have expanded.

few	TRBJ1-4	TRBV5-1	TRBD1	TGCGCCAGCAGGGAGGGACAGCCGGATGAAAAACTGTTTTTT	CASREGQPDEKLFF
-	TRBJ2-7	TRBV28	TRBD1	TGTGCCTGCGGGACAGGTCCCTACGAGCAGTACTTC	CACGTGPYEQYF
-	TRBJ2-7	TRBV7-2	TRBD1	TGTGCCAGCAGCTTGGACAGGGGTTGGGAGCAGTACTTC	CASSLDRGWEQYF
-	TRBJ2-3	TRBV4-1	-	TGCGCCAGCAGCCAAGAGACACACGCAGATACGCAGTATTTT	CASSQETHADTQYF
-	TRBJ2-5	TRBV28	TRBD1	TGTGCCAGCAGACCGACAGGGGTGGAGACCCAGTACTTC	CASRPTGVETQYF
-	TRBJ1-4	TRBV30	TRBD1	TGTGCCTGGAGTTCCGGGACAGGGGTCACGGTTTTAACTAATGAAAAACTGTTTTTT	CAWSSGTGVTVLTNEKLFF
-	TRBJ1-1	TRBV7-2	-	TGTGCCAGCAGCTTAGCTAGCAGGGAGATGAACACTGAAGCTTTCTTT	CASSLASREMNTEAFF
medium-sized	TRBJ2-6	TRBV5-6	-	TGTGCCAGCAGCTCGTCTTCTGGGGCCAACGTCCTGACTTTC	CASSSSSGANVLTF
-	TRBJ2-3	TRBV5-6	-	TGTGCCAGCAGCTTCGGGGCAGGGGGGCGACTAGACACAGATACGCAGTATTTT	CASSFGAGGRLDTDTQYF
-	TRBJ2-2	TRBV18	-	TGTGCCAGCTCACCACCGCCTTTCCAGACCGGGGAGCTGTTTTTT	CASSPPPFQTGELFF
few	TRBJ1-1	TRBV29-1	TRBD1	TGCAGCGTCGTTCGGGACAGTCGAAGGGACGCTGAAGCTTTCTTT	CSVVRDSRRDAEAFF
-	TRBJ1-3	TRBV19	-	TGTGCCAGTAGCGACTGGGAGCCTGGAAACACCATATATTTT	CASSDWEPGNTIYF
once	TRBJ2-2	TRBV4-1	TRBD2	TGCGCCAGCAGCCCCTCCGGACTAGCGAGAGTTGACACCGGGGAGCTGTTTTTT	CASSPSGLARVDTGELFF
-	TRBJ1-1	TRBV7-3	-	TGTGCCAGCAGCTTAGGGGGCCCCACTGAAGCTTTCTTT	CASSLGGPTEAFF
once	TRBJ2-5	TRBV27	TRBD2	TGTGCCAGCAGTTTGGCGGGACTAGCGGGAGGCCAAGAGACCCAGTACTTC	CASSLAGLAGGQETQYF